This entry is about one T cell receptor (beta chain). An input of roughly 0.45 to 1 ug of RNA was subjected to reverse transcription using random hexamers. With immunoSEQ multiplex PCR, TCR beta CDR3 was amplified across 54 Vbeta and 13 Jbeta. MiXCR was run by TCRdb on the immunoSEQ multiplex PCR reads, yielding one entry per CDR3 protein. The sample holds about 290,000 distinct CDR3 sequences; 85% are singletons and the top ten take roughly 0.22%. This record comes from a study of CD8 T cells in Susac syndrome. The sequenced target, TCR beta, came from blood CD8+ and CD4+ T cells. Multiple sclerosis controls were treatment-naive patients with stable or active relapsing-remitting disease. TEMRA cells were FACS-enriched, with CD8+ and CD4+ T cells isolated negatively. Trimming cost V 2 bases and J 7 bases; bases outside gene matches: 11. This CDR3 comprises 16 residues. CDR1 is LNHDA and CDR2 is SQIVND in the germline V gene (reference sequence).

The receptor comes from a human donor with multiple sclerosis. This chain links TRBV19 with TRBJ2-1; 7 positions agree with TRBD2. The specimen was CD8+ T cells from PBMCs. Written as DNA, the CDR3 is TGTGCCAGTAGTATATGGGATAGCGGGTTTCCAAATGAGCAGTTCTTC. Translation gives CASSIWDSGFPNEQFF.